What follows describes a single T cell receptor beta chain. What it binds is not known. The data derive from a study of T-cell memory formation after mild COVID-19. About the study: In these data, TCR clusters were largely donor specific.

This CDR3 comprises 20 residues. V was clipped by 7 bases and J by 4 bases; unmatched bases: 20. Germline CDR1 is SGHTA and CDR2 is FQGNSA. TCRdb independently ran MiXCR on the 5' RACE reads; one entry per CDR3 protein. The sample includes 180,000 or so distinct CDR3 sequences, 16% of them seen just once. Broader study findings: Among clones contracting day 15 to 85, CD4/CD8 was balanced, whereas later expanders leaned CD4+. CD4+ contracting clones were mainly CM and EM; CD8+ ones, EMRA.

Sequenced sample: PBMCs or a T cell subset sorted from them (not recorded which). The receptor's source is an adult woman who had mild COVID-19 (a few samples of this study predate the infection). Cell type and time point are not known. The chain couples TRBV7-2 to TRBJ2-6; 9 bases agree with TRBD2. CDR3 nucleotide sequence: TGTGCCAGCACCCGTGGGGGATTGCGGGAGGGCCCTTCAGGGGCCAACGTCCTGACTTTC. Translating it yields CASTRGGLREGPSGANVLTF.